The entry that follows covers one T cell receptor (beta chain) sequence. What it binds is not known. Other DNA sequences in this specimen translate into the identical CDR3. This sample stems from a study of OX40 agonist ivuxolimab in advanced cancers. Study at large: Patients' therapy was ivuxolimab, an antibody that acts as an agonist of OX40 (CD134). The group had a mean age of about 64 years, ranged from roughly 23 to 90, and was 80% to 85% male. Study observations and caveats: What antigens the expanded peripheral T cells recognized was never established.

Sequenced by immunoSEQ multiplex PCR; TCRdb stores in-frame clones only, minus some. The sample holds some 100,000 clones, 75% to 95% seen once. Excluded were patients having autoimmune disease history or systemic immunosuppression. The CDR3 consists of 12 residues. Unmatched junction bases numbered 1, after V lost 5 bases and J lost 3 bases. CDR1 is SNHLY, CDR2 FYNNEI, per germline. The source is an adult with an advanced solid tumor such as melanoma, head and neck, liver or kidney cancer. This chain uses TRBV2 with TRBJ2-7; TRBD1 aligns across 7 bases. The sample here was CD4+ or CD8+ T cells sorted from blood, taken in a trial of the OX40 agonist ivuxolimab. The CDR3 spells CASSRDSYEQYF. CDR3 bases: TGTGCCAGCAGTCGGGACAGCTACGAGCAGTACTTC.